This T cell receptor beta chain was sequenced in a study of OX40 agonist ivuxolimab in advanced cancers. Study information: Three patients responded partially, comprising one with hepatocellular carcinoma and two with cutaneous melanoma. Whole-study findings and limits: Partial responders receiving 0.1-3.0 mg/kg showed among the lowest clonal expansion.

The CDR3 runs to 15 residues. Germline-derived CDR1 and CDR2 are MNHEY and SVGAGI. The V and J ends lost 4 bases and 1 base, in that order; junction bases with no gene match: 5. Concerning this clone itself: Antigen unknown.

It was autoimmune disease history or systemic immunosuppression that excluded patients. Measured with immunoSEQ multiplex PCR; TCRdb has only the in-frame clones, and not every one. The sample lists under 25,000 clones; about four fifths were seen once. This TCR was sampled from an adult with an advanced solid tumor such as melanoma, head and neck, liver or kidney cancer. The chain carries TRBV6-5 and TRBJ2-3; TRBD1 aligns across 7 bases. The sequencing used CD4+ or CD8+ T cells sorted from blood, collected in a trial of the OX40 agonist ivuxolimab. The DNA of the CDR3 is TGTGCCAGCAGTTGGAACACAGGGGGCACAGATACGCAGTATTTT. This encodes CASSWNTGGTDTQYF.